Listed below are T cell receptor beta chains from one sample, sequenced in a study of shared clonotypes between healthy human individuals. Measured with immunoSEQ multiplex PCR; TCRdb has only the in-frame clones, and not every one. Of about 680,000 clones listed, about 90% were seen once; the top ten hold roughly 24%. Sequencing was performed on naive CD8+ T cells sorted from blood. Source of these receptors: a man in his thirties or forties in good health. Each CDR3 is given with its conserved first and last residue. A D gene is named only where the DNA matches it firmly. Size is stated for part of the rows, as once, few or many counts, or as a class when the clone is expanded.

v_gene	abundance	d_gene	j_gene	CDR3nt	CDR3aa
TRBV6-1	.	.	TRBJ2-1	TGTGCCAGCAGCGCGTTTTCGGATGAGCAGTTCTTC	CASSAFSDEQFF
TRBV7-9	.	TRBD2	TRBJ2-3	TGTGCCAGCAGCCCGAGAGCGGGAGAGACCACAGATACGCAGTATTTT	CASSPRAGETTDTQYF
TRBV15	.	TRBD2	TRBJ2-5	TGTGCCACCAGCAGGAGCGGGGTGGGAGAGACCCAGTACTTC	CATSRSGVGETQYF
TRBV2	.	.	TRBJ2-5	TGTGCCAGCCGCGGGACACCAGAGACCCAGTACTTC	CASRGTPETQYF
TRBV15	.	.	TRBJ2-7	TGTGCCACCAGCAATCTTTCCTACGAGCAGTACTTC	CATSNLSYEQYF
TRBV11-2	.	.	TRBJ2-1	TGTGCCAGCAGCTCCTTCCCGCTAGCCGGGGACAATGAGCAGTTCTTC	CASSSFPLAGDNEQFF
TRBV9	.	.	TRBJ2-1	TGTGCCAGCAGCCCCTTTCCGGGCCCGGCCTCCTACAATGAGCAGTTCTTC	CASSPFPGPASYNEQFF
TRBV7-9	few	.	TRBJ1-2	TGTGCCAGCAGCCTCCGGGACGGGGACTATGGCTACACCTTC	CASSLRDGDYGYTF
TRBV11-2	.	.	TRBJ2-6	TGTGCCAGCAGCTTGCTCTCTGGGGCCAACGTCCTGACTTTC	CASSLLSGANVLTF
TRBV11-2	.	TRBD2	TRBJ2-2	TGTGCCAGCAGCTTCTTAAAGCGGGAGGAGACCGGGGAGCTGTTTTTT	CASSFLKREETGELFF